This T cell receptor (beta chain) was captured by sequencing in a study of molecular identifiers for immune sequencing clone quantification. Findings of the study overall: Clones above 20 RNA copies held over 99% of effector molecules, under 1% in naive cells.

Both previously described methods and listed TCR primers were employed to make bulk TCR libraries. TCRdb recomputed calls from the PCR reads with MiXCR, one row per CDR3 protein. The repertoire holds about 97,000 distinct CDR3 sequences, with 20% to 25% as singletons. Trimming left V 3 bases short and J 7 bases short, with 12 bases between. CDR3 length equals 13 residues. Germline loops: CDR1 MDHEN, CDR2 SYDVKM. This clonotype was found a few times. What it binds is unknown. The authors gated naive CD8 T cells as CD8+CD4-CCR7+CD45RA+ for sorting. Sample: naive CD8+ T cells from blood, with Jurkat cell RNA spiked in. Subset denoted: FACS-sorted CD8+CD4-CCR7+CD45RA+ naive T cells. The genes are TRBV28 and TRBJ1-2; possible D gene TRBD1, 6 bases. The origin of this receptor is a human donor in good health. Some libraries in this study had Jurkat cell RNA spiked in. CDR3 residues: CASSFQGSRGYTF. DNA of the CDR3: TGTGCCAGCAGTTTTCAGGGGTCGCGTGGCTACACCTTC.